Listed here are 21 T cell receptor beta chains from one sample, sequenced in a study of CD8+CD57+ T cells in acquired aplastic anemia. Template material for TCR beta VDJ and CDR3 profiling consisted of genomic DNA. TCRdb reanalysed the reads using MiXCR and keeps one entry per CDR3 protein. The table has hundreds of thousands of distinct CDR3 sequences, just under 70% seen once. The sample comprised sorted CD4+, CD8+, or CD8+CD57+ T cells (not recorded which) from PBMCs. These TCRs come from a human donor in good health, serving as a control.

The rearrangement uses TRBV7-3 and TRBJ1-3, with D perhaps matching TRBD1 (6 bases). Germline CDR1 SGHTA, CDR2 FQGTGA. CDR3 length: 15 residues. Trimming removed 2 bases from V and 4 bases from J, with 12 bases in between. Here the CDR3 DNA reads TGTGCCAGCAGCTTAGGAACAGGGAACGGAAACACCATATATTTT. It yields the protein CASSLGTGNGNTIYF. The complete variable domain, with remaining parts taken from reference TRBV7-3 and TRBJ1-3, reads GAGVSQTPSNKVTEKGKYVELRCDPISGHTALYWYRQSLGQGPEFLIYFQGTGAADDSGLPNDRFFAVRPEGSVSTLKIQRTERGDSAVYLCASSLGTGNGNTIYFGEGSWLTVV.

This chain uses TRBV20-1 with TRBJ1-1; the D gene is possibly TRBD1 (5 bases). The germline V gene has CDR1 DFQATT and CDR2 SNEGSKA (reference sequence). The germline V and J ends were trimmed by 1 base and 2 bases, with 8 bases remaining between them. The CDR3 consists of 13 residues. For the CDR3, the DNA is TGCAGTGCTAGAGGGGACCAAAACACTGAAGCTTTCTTT. Protein product: CSARGDQNTEAFF.

At least ten counts were recorded for this clonotype. The rearrangement links TRBV5-1 to TRBJ1-1, with a possible D match to TRBD1 (5 bases). Trimming pared 1 base from V and 8 bases from J, leaving 18 bases between. The CDR3 runs 15 residues. Germline lookup yields CDR1 SGHRS and CDR2 YFSETQ. In DNA form, the CDR3 reads TGCGCCAGCAGCTTGTCTGAGCCCACAAGGGGCGAAGCTTTCTTT. This codes for CASSLSEPTRGEAFF. The full variable domain, rest sourced from reference TRBV5-1 and TRBJ1-1, is KAGVTQTPRYLIKTRGQQVTLSCSPISGHRSVSWYQQTPGQGLQFLFEYFSETQRNKGNFPGRFSGRQFSNSRSEMNVSTLELGDSALYLCASSLSEPTRGEAFFGQGTRLTVV.

This clonotype was recorded many times. The J gene is TRBJ1-1, the V gene TRBV6-1, with D perhaps matching TRBD1 (5 bases). The ends were cut back, 0 bases at V and 10 bases at J, with 15 bases in the middle. Germline CDR1 MNHNS, CDR2 SASEGT. The CDR3 is 14 amino acids. The CDR3 sequence: CASSEASLREVAFF. CDR3 coding DNA: TGTGCCAGCAGTGAAGCGAGTCTCAGGGAGGTAGCTTTCTTT.

This clonotype was counted many times. This chain joins TRBV7-2 and TRBJ2-3; TRBD2 agrees at 7 bases. This CDR3 has 13 residues. Germline V CDR1 and CDR2: SGHTA, FQGNSA. Losses at the gene ends were 8 bases for V and 4 bases for J; bases not matched to a gene: 6. CDR3 bases: TGTGCCAGCCGCAGCGGGGATTCAGATACGCAGTATTTT. This encodes CASRSGDSDTQYF.

This clonotype appeared many times. The V and J genes are TRBV7-9 and TRBJ1-2; 7 bases match TRBD1. CDR1 and CDR2 from the germline V gene are SEHNR and FQNEAQ (reference sequence). Losses at the gene ends were 5 bases for V and 3 bases for J; bases not matched to a gene: 9. The CDR3 has 15 residues. CDR3 loop: CASSIGRGSDYGYTF. CDR3 nucleotide sequence: TGTGCCAGCAGCATCGGCAGGGGGAGCGACTATGGCTACACCTTC.

V is TRBV20-1 and J is TRBJ1-1; D may be TRBD1 (5 bases). The V and J ends lost 0 bases and 8 bases respectively, with 16 bases between them. There are 14 residues in the CDR3. CDR1 is DFQATT and CDR2 is SNEGSKA in the germline V gene (reference sequence). The DNA of the CDR3 is TGCAGTGCTAGAGATCAGGGTCGGTATCGCGAAGCTTTCTTT. Translation gives CSARDQGRYREAFF.

The V and J genes are TRBV6-2 or TRBV6-3 and TRBJ2-1, with D unclear. The CDR3 consists of 12 residues. Germline CDR1 and CDR2: MNHEY and SVGEGT. V shed 6 bases and J shed 4 bases, with 7 bases lying between them. The CDR3 DNA reads TGTGCCAGCAGAACAGCTTACAATGAGCAGTTCTTC. This translates into CASRTAYNEQFF.

V usage is TRBV5-5 and J usage is TRBJ2-5; D call uncertain. This CDR3 contains 11 residues. The ends were cut back, 2 bases at V and 9 bases at J, with 8 bases in the middle. CDR1 is SGHKS, CDR2 YYEKEE, per germline (reference sequence). Here the CDR3 reads CASSFSAAQYF. CDR3 DNA sequence: TGTGCCAGCAGCTTCTCGGCGGCCCAGTACTTC.

The gene calls are TRBV7-6 and TRBJ2-7; possibly TRBD2 for D (5 bases). CDR1 is SGHVS and CDR2 is FNYEAQ in the germline V gene. The CDR3 totals 15 residues. Trimming cost V 2 bases and J 13 bases, with 24 bases left between them. The CDR3 loop reads CASSLTRAGEYFFYF. The CDR3, as DNA: TGTGCCAGCAGCTTAACGAGAGCCGGGGAGTACTTTTTTTACTTC.

Only one count was recorded for this clonotype. This sequence joins TRBV11-2 and TRBJ2-5, with D perhaps matching TRBD1 (6 bases). Trimming left V 6 bases short and J 7 bases short, with 12 bases between. The CDR3 extends over 12 amino acids. The germline CDR1 and CDR2 sequences are SGHAT and FQNNGV. CDR3 amino acids: CASRYRAWTQYF. For the CDR3, the DNA is TGTGCCAGCAGGTACAGGGCCTGGACCCAGTACTTC.

This clonotype was seen repeatedly, ten times or more. The genes are TRBV5-8 and TRBJ1-2; weak D call: TRBD1 (5 bases). CDR3 length: 13 residues. V dropped 2 bases and J dropped 6 bases, with 11 bases sitting between them. Germline-derived CDR1 and CDR2 are SGHTS and YDEGEE. The CDR3 DNA reads as TGTGCCAGCAGCTTATCAGGGATCGATGGCTACACCTTC. As protein: CASSLSGIDGYTF.

The gene calls are TRBV12-3 or TRBV12-4 and TRBJ1-4; 7 bases agree with TRBD1. Trimming cost V 6 bases and J 6 bases; bases outside gene matches: 4. The CDR3 runs 13 residues. CDR3 loop: CASSPGQDEKLFF. Written as DNA, the CDR3 is TGTGCCAGCAGCCCTGGACAGGATGAAAAACTGTTTTTT.

The chain links TRBV5-5 to TRBJ2-1; no firm D call. From germline, CDR1 is SGHKS and CDR2 YYEKEE (reference sequence). V was cut by 1 base and J by 5 bases, with 16 bases left in between. This CDR3 has 16 amino acids. Written as DNA, the CDR3 is TGTGCCAGCAGCTTGTCGTTGTTGGGTGGAAACAATGAGCAGTTCTTC. This translates into CASSLSLLGGNNEQFF.

As concerns this clonotype: One end of the junction varies from germline; a read error may be responsible. The chain uses TRBV10-2 and TRBJ1-4; D is perhaps TRBD1 (6 bases). The CDR3 runs to 15 residues. Germline V lookup: CDR1 WSHSY, CDR2 SAAADI. As DNA, the CDR3 is TGTGCCAGCAGCCAAGATGTTACGGGGGGCGAAAAACTGCTTTTT. Amino acid sequence: CASSQDVTGGEKLLF.

The J gene is TRBJ2-1, the V gene TRBV20-1, with D unclear. The CDR3 loop spans 15 amino acids. Germline CDR1 and CDR2: DFQATT and SNEGSKA (reference sequence). The V and J ends lost 2 bases and 3 bases respectively, with 14 bases between them. This CDR3 reads CSARPAHEHYNEQFF. The CDR3 region has the DNA TGCAGTGCTAGACCAGCCCATGAACACTACAATGAGCAGTTCTTC.

This clonotype was detected many times. J is TRBJ1-1 and V is TRBV4-3, with D tentatively TRBD1 (5 bases). The ends were cut back, 1 base at V and 2 bases at J, with 14 bases in the middle. The CDR3 consists of 16 residues. CDR1 and CDR2 from the germline V gene are LGHNA and YSLEER. The CDR3 sequence: CASSQGPRVDNTEAFF. Here the CDR3 DNA reads TGCGCCAGCAGCCAAGGCCCCAGGGTCGATAACACTGAAGCTTTCTTT.

The chain employs TRBV10-3 and TRBJ2-5; D gene uncertain. The CDR3 loop spans 12 amino acids. The germline V and J ends were trimmed by 10 bases and 3 bases, with 12 bases remaining between them. Per germline, CDR1 ENHRY and CDR2 SYGVKD. This CDR3 is CATLKVEETQYF. CDR3 coding DNA: TGTGCCACCCTGAAGGTGGAAGAGACCCAGTACTTC.

This clonotype was counted ten times or more. V and J are TRBV20-1 and TRBJ2-1; D unresolved. The V gene lost 6 bases and the J gene lost 4 bases, with 7 bases spanning the gap. The CDR3 is made up of 11 amino acids. Germline V CDR1 and CDR2: DFQATT, SNEGSKA (reference sequence). The DNA for the CDR3 is TGCAGTGCCCCAGATTACAATGAGCAGTTCTTC. Protein: CSAPDYNEQFF.

The rearrangement links TRBV7-8 to TRBJ2-3; 8 nucleotides agree with TRBD2. V lost 1 base to trimming and J lost 4 bases; unmatched junction nucleotides: 4. This CDR3 contains 15 residues. The germline CDR1 and CDR2 sequences are SGHVS and FQNEAQ. CDR3 amino acids: CASSLDPGGPDTQYF. Written as DNA, the CDR3 is TGTGCCAGCAGCTTAGATCCGGGGGGGCCAGATACGCAGTATTTT.

This clonotype was recorded many times. The chain combines TRBV6-7 with TRBJ1-5; 7 bases are shared with TRBD1. TRBV6-7 is assigned to the ORF class and has an uncertain function. This CDR3 contains 14 residues. Unmatched junction bases numbered 8, after V lost 9 bases and J lost 3 bases. Here the CDR3 DNA reads TGTGCCAGATACAGGACAGGAATCAATCAGCCCCAGCATTTT. Translation: CARYRTGINQPQHF.